A single sample is the source of the 21 T cell receptor beta chains below, sequenced in a study of T cells in Graves' hyperthyroidism and ophthalmopathy. Amplification yielded TCR beta CDR3 regions, with RNA transcripts as the source. HTBI primers drove first-round RT-PCR of the TCR CDR3. MiXCR was run by TCRdb on the multiplex PCR reads, yielding one entry per CDR3 protein. The data contain hundreds of thousands of distinct CDR3 sequences, roughly 14% of them seen just once; the ten biggest clones take up around 14%. Sequenced input: blood. Every receptor here comes from a young woman with Graves' hyperthyroidism.

The chain joins TRBV24-1 to TRBJ2-6; 8 bases are a match to TRBD1. Germline V gene data show CDR1 as KGHDR and CDR2 as SFDVKD. V trimming: 5 bases; J trimming: 0 bases; junction bases outside the gene matches: 5. This CDR3 comprises 17 residues. CDR3 amino acids: CATSVGTGFSGANVLTF. Here the CDR3 DNA reads TGTGCCACCAGTGTTGGGACAGGCTTCTCTGGGGCCAACGTCCTGACTTTC.

This clonotype appeared a few times. This chain joins TRBV29-1 and TRBJ2-3; D is unclear. Germline CDR1 is SQVTM and CDR2 is ANQGSEA. The length of the CDR3 is 12 residues. V lost 2 bases and J lost 4, with 7 bases in between. The CDR3 is CSVEPYPDTQYF. Written as DNA, the CDR3 is TGCAGCGTTGAACCCTACCCAGATACGCAGTATTTT.

This clonotype was found many times. The chain couples TRBV20-1 to TRBJ2-3; possibly TRBD1 for D (7 bases). CDR3 size: 15 residues. Trimming left V 1 base short and J 3 bases short, with 14 bases between. Germline values: CDR1 DFQATT, CDR2 SNEGSKA (reference sequence). The CDR3: CSARGGRGVTDTQYF. DNA of the CDR3: TGCAGTGCTAGAGGGGGCAGGGGGGTTACAGATACGCAGTATTTT.

V is TRBV28 and J is TRBJ1-5; 7 bases fit TRBD1. Germline CDR1 MDHEN, CDR2 SYDVKM. V shed 5 bases, J shed 5 bases, and the junction held 9 bases outside the gene matches. The CDR3 is 15 amino acids. This chain's CDR3 is CASSPETGFYQPQHF. DNA of the CDR3: TGTGCCAGCAGTCCCGAGACAGGGTTCTATCAGCCCCAGCATTTT.

This clonotype turned up a few times. CDR3 DNA sequence: TGTGCCAGCAGTTTCCCCAACTACTGGCGGAGTAACACGAATGAGCAGTTCTTC. It is translated as CASSFPNYWRSNTNEQFF. The chain is built from TRBV6-2 or TRBV6-3 and TRBJ2-1; D not certain. The CDR3 sequence is 18 residues long. From germline, CDR1 is MNHEY and CDR2 SVGEGT. V was clipped by 4 bases and J by 7 bases, with 26 bases between them.

The chain links TRBV6-2 or TRBV6-3 to TRBJ1-2; 11 bases are a match to TRBD1. This CDR3 is built from 16 residues. Germline trimming cut 6 bases from V and 2 bases from J; bases unmatched to any gene: 8. Germline loops: CDR1 MNHEY, CDR2 SVGEGT. The CDR3, as DNA: TGTGCCAGCAGACGTGGGACAGGGGGGGCCAACTATGGCTACACCTTC. Translation gives CASRRGTGGANYGYTF.

The CDR3 region is CASSQRGGPEAFF. CDR3 in DNA: TGTGCCAGCAGCCAACGTGGGGGACCTGAAGCTTTCTTT. This chain links TRBV3-1 with TRBJ1-1; maybe TRBD1 (5 bases). V lost 2 bases and J lost 6, with 10 bases in between. The CDR3 sequence is 13 residues long. The germline V gene has CDR1 LGHDT and CDR2 YNNKEL (reference sequence).

The V call is TRBV20-1, the J call TRBJ1-2; 7 bases match TRBD1. Losses at the gene ends were 3 bases for V and 7 bases for J; bases not matched to a gene: 14. The CDR3 extends over 15 amino acids. Germline V gene data show CDR1 as DFQATT and CDR2 as SNEGSKA (reference sequence). The CDR3 protein is CSASDYKTGPFGYTF. The CDR3 region has the DNA TGCAGTGCTAGCGACTATAAGACAGGGCCTTTTGGCTACACCTTC.

This chain connects TRBV5-1 to TRBJ1-4, with D tentatively TRBD1 (6 bases). This CDR3 is built from 17 residues. Germline lookup yields CDR1 SGHRS and CDR2 YFSETQ. V shed 0 bases and J shed 3 bases, with 15 bases lying between them. CDR3 residues: CASSLAPTGQPNEKLFF. In nucleotides, the CDR3 is TGCGCCAGCAGCTTGGCTCCTACAGGACAGCCTAATGAAAAACTGTTTTTT.

This clonotype came up many times. The chain is built from TRBV3-1 and TRBJ2-1; the match to TRBD2 covers 9 bases. The CDR3 is 16 amino acids. The germline V gene has CDR1 LGHDT and CDR2 YNNKEL (reference sequence). Trimming at V came to 3 bases and at J to 5 bases, leaving 8 bases not matched to a gene. The CDR3 here is CASSQTGTSLNNEQFF. The CDR3 DNA follows: TGTGCCAGCAGCCAGACCGGGACTAGCCTCAACAATGAGCAGTTCTTC.

CDR3 in DNA: TGCGCCAGCAGCCCCCTACGACTAGCGGGAGGCCTCTCTGGGGCCAACGTCCTGACTTTC. Protein sequence: CASSPLRLAGGLSGANVLTF. V is TRBV5-1 and J is TRBJ2-6, with 13 bases matching TRBD2. This CDR3 has 20 residues. The V gene end was trimmed by 4 bases and the J gene end by 0 bases; junction bases not matched to a gene: 10. The germline CDR1 and CDR2 sequences are SGHRS and YFSETQ.

The chain has TRBV20-1 and TRBJ2-5; D unclear. CDR1 and CDR2 (germline): DFQATT, SNEGSKA (reference sequence). V was trimmed by 2 bases and J by 4 bases, leaving 8 bases between them. This CDR3 comprises 12 residues. The CDR3: CSARLASETQYF. DNA of the CDR3: TGCAGTGCTAGATTGGCCTCAGAGACCCAGTACTTC.

The chain combines TRBV29-1 with TRBJ1-2; no firm D call. V lost 1 base, J lost 6 bases, and 3 bases lay in between. Germline V gene sequence: CDR1 SQVTM, CDR2 ANQGSEA. The CDR3 has 10 residues. The DNA for the CDR3 is TGCAGCGTTGAAGTTAATGGCTACACCTTC. As protein: CSVEVNGYTF. The full variable domain, in which reference TRBV29-1 and TRBJ1-2 provide the parts outside the CDR3, is SAVISQKPSRDICQRGTSLTIQCQVDSQVTMMFWYRQQPGQSLTLIATANQGSEATYESGFVIDKFPISRPNLTFSTLTVSNMSPEDSSIYLCSVEVNGYTFGSGTRLTVV.

The V call is TRBV19, the J call TRBJ1-6; 7 nucleotides match TRBD1. The V segment lost 5 bases and the J segment 7 bases; nucleotides outside the gene matches: 14. The CDR3 loop spans 17 amino acids. Germline CDR1 is LNHDA and CDR2 is SQIVND (reference sequence). The CDR3, as DNA: TGTGCCAGTAGTCGTTTCGCGCGACAGGGATGGAATTCACCCCTCCACTTT. This sequence encodes CASSRFARQGWNSPLHF.

Turning to this clonotype: A much larger clone is a single base away; this may be a read error. This chain links TRBV20-1 with TRBJ2-2; tentatively, D is TRBD2 (5 bases). CDR1 is DFQATT, CDR2 SNEGSKA, per germline (reference sequence). CDR3 length equals 13 residues. The CDR3: CSANRGRTGELLF. The CDR3 DNA is TGCAGTGCTAATAGAGGGCGCACCGGGGAGCTGCTTTTT.

The table lists this clonotype with a few counts. CDR3 in amino acids: CASSQDLRQNYGYTF. The CDR3 coding sequence is TGTGCCAGCAGCCAAGATCTGAGACAGAACTATGGCTACACCTTC. The chain carries TRBV3-1 and TRBJ1-2; TRBD1 might be the D (5 bases). The V gene lost 0 bases and the J gene lost 2 bases, with 10 bases spanning the gap. The germline V gene encodes CDR1 LGHDT and CDR2 YNNKEL (reference sequence). The CDR3 covers 15 residues.

This clonotype was seen a few times. The chain is built from TRBV20-1 and TRBJ1-2; TRBD1 might be the D (5 bases). CDR3 length equals 12 residues. The V and J ends lost 6 bases and 7 bases respectively, with 15 bases between them. Germline assignment: CDR1 DFQATT and CDR2 SNEGSKA (reference sequence). The CDR3 loop is CSAKKPTVGYTF. The CDR3 DNA sequence: TGCAGTGCCAAAAAACCGACAGTTGGCTACACCTTC.

There are many counts of this clonotype. This sequence joins TRBV6-1 and TRBJ1-6, with unresolved D. In germline, CDR1 is MNHNS, CDR2 SASEGT. This CDR3 spans 15 amino acids. V was trimmed by 5 bases and J by 7 bases, leaving 15 bases between them. CDR3 in DNA: TGTGCCAGCAGTACCGACGGAGCAACCAATTCACCCCTCCACTTT. Protein: CASSTDGATNSPLHF.

This clonotype was recorded at least ten times. The chain uses TRBV11-3 and TRBJ2-1, with 7 positions matching TRBD1. With V trimmed by 8 bases and J by 5 bases, 6 bases remained unmatched. This CDR3 has 13 residues. Germline CDR1 reads SGHNT; CDR2 reads YENEEA. CDR3 DNA: TGTGCCAGCGGGGCAGGGGGAAACAATGAGCAGTTCTTC. Translating gives CASGAGGNNEQFF.

This clonotype was observed many times. V is TRBV20-1 and J is TRBJ2-7; 8 bases align to TRBD2. The CDR3 consists of 13 residues. The germline CDR1 and CDR2 sequences are DFQATT and SNEGSKA (reference sequence). CDR3 in amino acids: CSLSGVGTYEQYF. CDR3 coding DNA: TGCAGCCTTAGCGGGGTGGGCACTTACGAGCAGTACTTC.

This clonotype was seen many times. This sequence joins TRBV24-1 and TRBJ2-7; D not resolved. CDR3 size: 19 residues. V was shortened by 8 bases and J by 2 bases, with 30 bases between the two germline ends. Per the germline V gene, CDR1 is KGHDR and CDR2 is SFDVKD. The CDR3 DNA reads as TGTGCCACCAATTTTCCTGGGCACCTAATCCAATCAAACCCCTACGAGCAGTACTTC. This translates into CATNFPGHLIQSNPYEQYF.